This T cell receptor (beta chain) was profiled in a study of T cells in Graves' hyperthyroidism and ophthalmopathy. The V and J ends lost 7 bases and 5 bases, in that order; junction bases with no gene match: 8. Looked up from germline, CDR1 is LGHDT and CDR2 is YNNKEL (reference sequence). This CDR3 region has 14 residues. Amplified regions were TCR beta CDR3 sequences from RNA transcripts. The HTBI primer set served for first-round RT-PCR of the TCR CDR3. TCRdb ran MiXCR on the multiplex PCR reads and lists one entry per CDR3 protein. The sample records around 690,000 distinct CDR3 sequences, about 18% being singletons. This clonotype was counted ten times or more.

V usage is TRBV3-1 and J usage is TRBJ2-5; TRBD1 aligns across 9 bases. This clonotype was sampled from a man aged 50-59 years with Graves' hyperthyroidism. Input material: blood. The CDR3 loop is CASNSGQGMETQYF. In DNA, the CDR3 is TGTGCCAGCAATAGCGGACAGGGGATGGAGACCCAGTACTTC.